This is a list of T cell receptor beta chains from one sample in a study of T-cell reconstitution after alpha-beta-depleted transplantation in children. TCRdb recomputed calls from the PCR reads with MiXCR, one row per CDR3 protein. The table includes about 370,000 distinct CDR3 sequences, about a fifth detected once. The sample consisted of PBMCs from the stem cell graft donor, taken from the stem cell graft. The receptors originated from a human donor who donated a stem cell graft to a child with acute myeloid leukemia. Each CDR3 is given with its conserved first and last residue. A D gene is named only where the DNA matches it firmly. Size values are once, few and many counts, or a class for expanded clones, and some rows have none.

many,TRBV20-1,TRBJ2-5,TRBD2,CSARDGSGSKETQYF,TGCAGTGCTAGAGATGGTAGCGGGAGTAAAGAGACCCAGTACTTC
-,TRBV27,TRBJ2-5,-,CASSTSGQETQYF,TGTGCCAGCAGTACGTCAGGGCAAGAGACCCAGTACTTC
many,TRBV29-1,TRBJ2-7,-,CSVANSYEQYF,TGCAGCGTTGCTAACTCCTACGAGCAGTACTTC
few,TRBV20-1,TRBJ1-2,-,CSANPPGRGYTF,TGCAGTGCTAACCCTCCCGGGCGGGGCTACACCTTC
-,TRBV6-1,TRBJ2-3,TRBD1,CASSPEGQGTTDTQYF,TGTGCCAGCAGCCCAGAAGGACAGGGGACAACAGATACGCAGTATTTT
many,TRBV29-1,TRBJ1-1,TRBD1,CSVEVRGALTEAFF,TGCAGCGTTGAAGTCAGGGGGGCGCTAACTGAAGCTTTCTTT
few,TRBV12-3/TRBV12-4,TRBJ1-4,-,CASSLGSDGGQLFF,TGTGCCAGCAGTTTAGGATCGGACGGTGGTCAACTGTTTTTT
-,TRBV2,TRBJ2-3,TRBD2,CASAYGASGSADTQYF,TGTGCCAGCGCCTATGGGGCTAGCGGGTCGGCAGATACGCAGTATTTT
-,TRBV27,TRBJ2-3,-,CASRPTQAQGTQYF,TGTGCCAGCAGACCGACCCAGGCCCAAGGTACGCAGTATTTT
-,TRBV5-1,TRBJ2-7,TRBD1,CASSSGTGNEQYF,TGCGCCAGCAGTTCCGGGACAGGGAACGAGCAGTACTTC
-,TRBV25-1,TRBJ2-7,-,CASSDPETKRYEQYF,TGTGCCAGCAGTGATCCCGAGACCAAACGCTACGAGCAGTACTTC
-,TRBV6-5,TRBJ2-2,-,CASSSRVQAGELFF,TGTGCCAGCAGTTCCAGGGTCCAAGCCGGGGAGCTGTTTTTT
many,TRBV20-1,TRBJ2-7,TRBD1,CSAAVTGLVDEQYF,TGCAGTGCTGCTGTGACAGGGTTAGTGGACGAGCAGTACTTC
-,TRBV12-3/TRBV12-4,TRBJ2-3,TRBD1,CASSLGTGASTDTQYF,TGTGCCAGCAGTTTGGGGACAGGTGCTAGCACAGATACGCAGTATTTT
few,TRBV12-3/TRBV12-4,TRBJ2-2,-,CASSPSLANTGELFF,TGTGCCAGCAGTCCATCACTGGCGAACACCGGGGAGCTGTTTTTT
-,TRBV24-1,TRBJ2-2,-,CATSDPTRGGAFTGELFF,TGTGCCACCAGTGATCCAACAAGGGGGGGCGCGTTCACCGGGGAGCTGTTTTTT
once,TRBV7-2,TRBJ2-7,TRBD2,CASSLGASGSVRGEQYF,TGTGCCAGCAGCTTAGGCGCTAGCGGGAGCGTTCGAGGCGAGCAGTACTTC
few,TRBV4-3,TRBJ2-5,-,CASSYYLERRETQYF,TGCGCCAGCAGCTACTATTTAGAGCGACGAGAGACCCAGTACTTC
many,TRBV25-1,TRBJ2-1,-,CASSEEASGEQFF,TGTGCCAGCAGTGAAGAGGCTAGTGGAGAGCAGTTCTTC
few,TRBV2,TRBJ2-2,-,CASRVSVETGELFF,TGTGCCAGCAGGGTTAGCGTCGAAACCGGGGAGCTGTTTTTT
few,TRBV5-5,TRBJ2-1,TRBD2,CASSRLAEYNEQFF,TGTGCCAGCAGCCGACTAGCGGAATACAATGAGCAGTTCTTC
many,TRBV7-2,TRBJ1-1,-,CASSFAYSTEAFF,TGTGCCAGCAGCTTCGCCTACAGCACTGAAGCTTTCTTT